This TCR beta chain emerged from a study of graft-versus-host responses after intestinal transplantation. Study-wide background: Among the recipients, all got anti-thymocyte globulin induction and then tacrolimus and steroids for approximately 3 years.

The CDR3 contains 14 residues. V was clipped by 3 bases and J by 3 bases, with 9 bases between them. Germline V gene data show CDR1 as SGHAT and CDR2 as FQNNGV. In regard to this clone: Antigen: not known.

Sequencing was performed with immunoSEQ multiplex PCR; in TCRdb, only in-frame clones are kept and a portion is missing. The table records over 85,000 clones, roughly 95% of them present only once. Findings of the study overall: The marrow of recipients harbored GvH clones, and ileum or blood showed some of them first.

V and J are TRBV11-2 and TRBJ2-1; no clear D gene. This receptor was taken from a human donor who received an intestinal transplant. Sample: unstimulated CD8+ T cells sorted from spleen or lymph node cells, taken before intestinal transplant. The DNA for the CDR3 is TGTGCCAGCAGCTTGGGGAAGGGCTACAATGAGCAGTTCTTC. As protein: CASSLGKGYNEQFF.